These T cell receptor beta chains were read from a single sample in a study of T cell responses to AZD1222 COVID-19 vaccine. Some clones are missing from TCRdb's copy, which holds only in-frame ones; the method was immunoSEQ multiplex PCR. The table records about 100,000 clones, approximately 90% of them present only once. This specimen consisted of peripheral blood, obtained on day 0 of AZD1222 vaccination. These receptors were obtained from an adult in good health. The CDR3 runs from the conserved cysteine through the conserved F or W. The order of the fields is clone size, D gene, V gene, J gene, CDR3 DNA, CDR3 protein. A D gene is named only where the DNA matches it firmly. Only part of the rows carry a size: once, few, many, or a class if the clone is expanded.

>-|TRBD2|TRBV3-1/TRBV3-2|TRBJ2-7
TGTGCCAGCAGCCAAGCGACTAGCGGCGAGCAGTACTTC
CASSQATSGEQYF
>-|TRBD1|TRBV19|TRBJ2-7
TGTGCCAGTAGGAAAGCCGGGACAGCTGGTCGAGGGCAGTACTTC
CASRKAGTAGRGQYF
>-|-|TRBV6-2/TRBV6-3|TRBJ1-5
TGTGCCAGCAGTTACCGCAGGGATGATCAGCCCCAGCATTTT
CASSYRRDDQPQHF
>-|TRBD1|TRBV7-9|TRBJ2-3
TGTGCCAGCAGCCCCACTATTGACAGGGCAAAAGATACGCAGTATTTT
CASSPTIDRAKDTQYF
>-|TRBD1|TRBV19|TRBJ1-2
TGTGCCAGGGACAGGGGCTATGGCTACACCTTC
CARDRGYGYTF
>-|-|TRBV6-5|TRBJ2-7
TGTGCCAGCAGTCGGAGTCGGAGCTCCTACGAGCAGTACTTC
CASSRSRSSYEQYF
>-|-|TRBV29-1|TRBJ2-5
TGCAGCGTTCCTCCCAGCGGGCAAGAGACCCAGTACTTC
CSVPPSGQETQYF
>-|-|TRBV4-3|TRBJ1-1
TGCGCCAGCAGCCAAGATCTGGGTTGGGGAACTGAAGCTTTCTTT
CASSQDLGWGTEAFF
>-|-|TRBV19|TRBJ2-1
TGTGCCAGTAGTGGGGGCTCCTACAATGAGCAGTTCTTC
CASSGGSYNEQFF
>-|-|TRBV5-1|TRBJ2-7
TGCGCCAGCAGCTCCCGAGGAGCTACCGTGGAACACGAGCAGTACTTC
CASSSRGATVEHEQYF
>few|-|TRBV11-1|TRBJ1-2
TGTGCCAGCAGCTCTCGGACCGCTAACTATGGCTACACCTTC
CASSSRTANYGYTF
>-|-|TRBV28|TRBJ2-7
TGTGCCAGCAGTTTTGCGGGTGGCGAGCAGTACTTC
CASSFAGGEQYF
>-|-|TRBV6-1|TRBJ2-7
TGTGCCAGCAGTGAAGCGGGGGGGCCAACCTACGAGCAGTACTTC
CASSEAGGPTYEQYF
>once|TRBD1|TRBV15|TRBJ1-4
TGTGCCACCAGCAGCCCACAGGGGAAGGAGGAAAAACTGTTTTTT
CATSSPQGKEEKLFF
>-|-|TRBV27|TRBJ2-6
TGTGCCAGCAGCAGTTTAATGAGGAAGGCTGGGGCCAACGTCCTGACTTTC
CASSSLMRKAGANVLTF
>-|-|TRBV7-9|TRBJ1-1
TGTGCCAGCAGCTTAGATCGGGCACCCAGTCGTACTGAAGCTTTCTTT
CASSLDRAPSRTEAFF
>-|-|TRBV5-1|TRBJ2-5
TGCGCCAGCAGCTCGTACCAAGAGACCCAGTACTTC
CASSSYQETQYF
>-|-|TRBV2|TRBJ2-2
TGTGCCACGACGACGCAGGATACGAACACCGGGGAGCTGTTTTTT
CATTTQDTNTGELFF
>-|TRBD1|TRBV18|TRBJ2-7
TGTGCCAGCTCTCTTGACAGGGGAACCTACGAGCAGTACTTC
CASSLDRGTYEQYF
>-|-|TRBV27|TRBJ2-5
TGTGCCAGCAGTTCGGGACCGCCCCATGCGGCCCAGTACTTC
CASSSGPPHAAQYF
>-|-|TRBV18|TRBJ1-1
TGTGCCAGCTCACCACCGAGCCCCAGAGTCAACACTGAAGCTTTCTTT
CASSPPSPRVNTEAFF
>-|-|TRBV7-2|TRBJ1-5
TGTGCCAGCAGCCGCGTGGGATATAGCAATCAGCCCCAGCATTTT
CASSRVGYSNQPQHF
>-|-|TRBV4-3|TRBJ2-1
TGCGCCAGCAGCCAAAGCTGGGCAGGGGAGCAGTTCTTC
CASSQSWAGEQFF
>-|TRBD1|TRBV7-9|TRBJ2-1
TGTGCCAGCAGCTTAGAGGCGGGCAGGGGGTACAATGAGCAGTTCTTC
CASSLEAGRGYNEQFF
>-|TRBD1|TRBV28|TRBJ1-6
TGTGCCAGCAGTGCGACAGGGGGAAGAGATTCACCCCTCCACTTT
CASSATGGRDSPLHF
>-|TRBD1|TRBV5-1|TRBJ1-1
TGCGCCAGCAGCGGGACAGGAGACAACACTGAAGCTTTCTTT
CASSGTGDNTEAFF
>-|TRBD2|TRBV9|TRBJ2-5
TGTGCCAGCAGCCTCGGGGGGGCTCAAGAGACCCAGTACTTC
CASSLGGAQETQYF
>-|TRBD1|TRBV4-3|TRBJ2-1
TGCGCCAGCAGCCAACCGGGACAGGGGGTTTATGAGCAGTTCTTC
CASSQPGQGVYEQFF
>-|TRBD1|TRBV6-2/TRBV6-3|TRBJ1-2
TGTGCCAGCAGTCAACAGGGGCCGCCCTATGGCTACACCTTC
CASSQQGPPYGYTF
>-|TRBD1|TRBV14|TRBJ2-2
TGTGCCAGCAGAGAACAGGGGTCCGGGGAGCTGTTTTTT
CASREQGSGELFF
>-|-|TRBV25-1|TRBJ1-2
TGTGCCAGCAGTGAAGGGCGCCGCTACACCTTC
CASSEGRRYTF
>-|-|TRBV18|TRBJ1-5
TGTGCCAGCTCACCACCTTTGGGTAGCAATCAGCCCCAGCATTTT
CASSPPLGSNQPQHF